This T cell receptor beta chain derives from a study of metastatic and nonmetastatic thyroid tumors. Whole-study context: Repertoire data that came from the blood and tumor or nodule tissue of malignant and benign thyroid patients were compared. Notes on the study in general: According to reports, the diversity of TCR beta was significantly higher in malignant thyroid tumors than in benign nodules, and this held in both blood and tumor samples.

Turning to this clone: Its antigen is undetermined.

Authors' analysis steps: A distant-metastasis classifier for papillary thyroid cancer was built using CDR3 differences across clinicopathological groups. TCRdb reanalyzed the PCR reads via MiXCR. Clone size and V and J calls follow TCRdb, not the original study. This sample has about 38,000 clones, with about 45% found just once. Germline V gene sequence: CDR1 DFQATT, CDR2 SNEGSKA (reference sequence). This CDR3 has 15 residues. Trimming stripped 0 bases from V and 1 base from J, with 13 bases between. Before thyroid surgery, none of the patients had received any treatment. The sequence derives from a male donor with papillary thyroid cancer or a benign thyroid nodule (not recorded which). Some clones in this sample may be carry-over from other donors' samples. Sequenced material: tumor tissue. This chain joins TRBV20-1 and TRBJ2-7, with D possibly matching TRBD1 (5 bases). CDR3 DNA sequence: TGCAGTGCTAGAGATGGGGCTACTCTTTCCTACGAGCAGTACTTC. This encodes CSARDGATLSYEQYF.